The clone carrying this TCR beta chain has just a few counts. What it recognizes is unknown. From the 5' RACE reads, TCRdb called clonotypes with MiXCR, one entry per CDR3 protein. The sample yields hundreds of thousands of distinct CDR3 sequences, about 20% seen once. This entry is derived from a study of identical twins. Regarding the study as a whole: Excess twin sharing in beta out-of-frame sequences was weaker.

Trimming took 0 bases from V and 2 from J, leaving 13 bases between them. Germline CDR1 and CDR2: DFQATT and SNEGSKA (reference sequence). CDR3 length: 15 residues. The data also belong to a second study, concerning T cells expressing NK-cell markers. This second study notes: Sorting in several experiments was restricted by an anti-gamma-delta TCR antibody to alpha-beta TCR T cells. Also leading the CD3+CD56-NKG2C+ fraction in a handful of donors were these clonotypes.

The sequence was collected from a woman between 18 and 29 years old in good health. The V gene is TRBV20-1, the J gene TRBJ1-1; D not resolved. The specimen was PBMCs. This CDR3 reads CSARDRKRGNTEAFF. As DNA, the CDR3 is TGCAGTGCTAGAGATCGTAAACGAGGAAACACTGAAGCTTTCTTT.